The subject of this entry is one T cell receptor beta chain. Its antigen remains unknown. Researchers prepared the TRB cDNA libraries using 5' RACE with UMI labels. No DNA is given; TCRdb re-called the 5' RACE reads and lists each CDR3 protein once. Seen in this sample are roughly 120,000 distinct CDR3 sequences; the ten most common clones hold under 0.75%. The CDR3 is made up of 14 amino acids. CDR1 is MDHEN and CDR2 is SYDVKM in the germline V gene. This sample was taken from a study of CXCR3-negative and CXCR3-positive naive CD8 T cells. General observations from the study: Much lower diversity was found in memory CD8+ cells, while both naive subsets had comparably high diversity. Greater hydrophobicity was found in TRB CDR3s of CXCR3-positive naive cells than of CXCR3-negative naive cells. Naive CXCR3-positive and CXCR3-negative cells shared similar TRBV-TRBJ usage, unlike memory cells.

Sequenced material: naive CXCR3+ CD8+ T cells from blood. Subset in this sample: CD45RO-CCR7+CD27+CD95- naive CD8+ T cells expressing CXCR3 (TNR3+). This sequence originates from a human donor in good health. Some clones in this sample may be carry-over from other donors' samples. The V gene is TRBV28, the J gene TRBJ1-5; with no DNA, the TCRdb D assignment of TRBD1 cannot be verified. CDR3 residues: CASILHGGNQAQHF.